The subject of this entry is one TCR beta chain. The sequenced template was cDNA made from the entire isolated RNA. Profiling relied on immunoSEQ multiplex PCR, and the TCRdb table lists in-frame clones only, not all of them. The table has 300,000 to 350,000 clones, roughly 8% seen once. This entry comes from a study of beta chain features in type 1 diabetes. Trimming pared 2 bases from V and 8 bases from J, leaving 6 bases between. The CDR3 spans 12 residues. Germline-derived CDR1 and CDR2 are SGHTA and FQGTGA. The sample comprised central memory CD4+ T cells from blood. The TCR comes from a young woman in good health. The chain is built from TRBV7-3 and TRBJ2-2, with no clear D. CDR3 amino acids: CASSLDSGELFF. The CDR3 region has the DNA TGTGCCAGCAGCTTAGATTCTGGGGAGCTGTTTTTT.